This TCR beta chain derives from a study of human T cells and chemical hapten exposure. About the research overall: The sensitizing agent was 2% DPC, placed on 2 cm by 2 cm of upper inner arm skin.

The germline gives CDR1 SGHTA, CDR2 FQGNSA. V shed 2 bases and J 8 bases; nucleotides not matched to a gene: 10. The CDR3 is made up of 16 amino acids. Time point described: patch test 1, 2 weeks after DPC sensitization. Treatment meaning: therapeutic diphenylcyclopropenone sensitization with weekly scalp DPC. Original methodology: TCRs per sample had a median of approximately 96,000 and ranged from about 20,000 to 750,000. TCRdb redid the calling of the RACE reads with MiXCR, one entry per CDR3 protein. These V and J calls are TCRdb output, not the study's own analysis. The sample includes tens of thousands of distinct CDR3 sequences, around a third seen only once; the top ten take about 8.1%. Study-wide results and limits: Among expanded TCRs, significantly more large CDR3 similarity clusters formed than among controls.

As to this clonotype: Its antigen is currently unknown.

V and J are TRBV7-2 and TRBJ2-1; 9 bases map to TRBD1. Sequences were derived from whole blood, sampled in connection with sensitization to the hapten diphenylcyclopropenone (DPC). The sequence was obtained from a middle-aged man with alopecia areata. Some clones in this sample may be carry-over from other donors' samples. The CDR3: CASSLTAGTGSYEQFF. The CDR3 DNA sequence: TGTGCCAGCAGCTTAACTGCCGGGACAGGGTCGTATGAGCAGTTCTTC.